This T cell receptor (beta chain) was recovered during a study of blood T cell repertoires in COVID-19 (dated by TCRdb to the early 2020s). About the investigation overall: The collaborator samples originated in the United States, Italy and Spain and spanned the acute and convalescent phases of COVID-19. The samples were drawn from two sources: the first 160 participants of the ongoing ImmuneRACE study, and over 950 subjects contributed by 6 global collaborators. Deeply sampled blood TCRbeta repertoires from subjects exposed to, actively infected with, or recovered from COVID-19 were included in the dataset. Where HLA class I and class II types were available, the types were taken from metadata supplied by the sample provider, not from assay-based typing. A freely available public database, intended as a resource for researchers studying the immune response to SARS-CoV-2, is where the repertoires were released. The material from the prospective study consisted of cDNA or gDNA derived from T cells, B-cell-depleted T cells, or PBMCs. The sample metadata nearly always contained a de-identified subject ID, COVID-19 status, age in years and sex.

Each collaborating institution followed its own protocols to collect whole blood in K2EDTA tubes. For TCRbeta analysis, collaborators shipped samples as frozen whole blood, isolated PBMCs, or DNA extracted from either of those sample types. The immunoSEQ Assay, a bias-controlled multiplex PCR, was used to amplify TCRbeta CDR3 regions from genomic DNA. From the authors' description of their analysis: The number of nucleated cells in each sample was estimated by amplification of reference gene primers within the assay. To quantify the absolute abundance of each unique TCRbeta CDR3 rearrangement, sequence reads were collapsed and filtered. For each sample, productive Simpson clonality was calculated as the square root of Simpson's diversity index across productive rearrangements. The table comes from immuneACCESS by way of TCRdb, which keeps in-frame sequences with V and J called. Part of the clones is missing from these tables; in studies checked, under half for an unresolved V gene and the rest for unknown reasons. V, J and clone size reflect that table, while D and trimming were determined from the DNA. The sample table records under 250,000 clones; 65% to 85% of these occur just once. Roughly 2.4% of the sample rests with the top ten.

Study-wide conclusions, independent of this receptor: Clinical and demographic metadata were provided uncurated, with the amount varying by source and participant.

From the cysteine through the phenylalanine, the CDR3 covers 13 amino acids. Only the CDR3 DNA stays, 39 bases, in frame from base 1. The V end gives up 6 bases and the J end 5 bases, leaving 6 bases in the junction not matched to a gene. The germline V gene (reference sequence) provides CDR1 MNHEY and CDR2 SMNVEV. In the case of this clone: There is no known antigen for this receptor. It has no much larger one-base neighbor in the sample; base qualities were not kept.

Sequences were obtained from peripheral blood. The TCR sequence derives from a woman aged 60-75 years with acute or convalescent COVID-19. Here the chain combines TRBV27 and TRBJ1-2, and TRBD1 matches 7 of the central bases. This receptor has the CDR3 CASRRGQEYGYTF. At the DNA level, the sequence is TGTGCCAGCAGAAGGGGGCAGGAGTATGGCTACACCTTC.